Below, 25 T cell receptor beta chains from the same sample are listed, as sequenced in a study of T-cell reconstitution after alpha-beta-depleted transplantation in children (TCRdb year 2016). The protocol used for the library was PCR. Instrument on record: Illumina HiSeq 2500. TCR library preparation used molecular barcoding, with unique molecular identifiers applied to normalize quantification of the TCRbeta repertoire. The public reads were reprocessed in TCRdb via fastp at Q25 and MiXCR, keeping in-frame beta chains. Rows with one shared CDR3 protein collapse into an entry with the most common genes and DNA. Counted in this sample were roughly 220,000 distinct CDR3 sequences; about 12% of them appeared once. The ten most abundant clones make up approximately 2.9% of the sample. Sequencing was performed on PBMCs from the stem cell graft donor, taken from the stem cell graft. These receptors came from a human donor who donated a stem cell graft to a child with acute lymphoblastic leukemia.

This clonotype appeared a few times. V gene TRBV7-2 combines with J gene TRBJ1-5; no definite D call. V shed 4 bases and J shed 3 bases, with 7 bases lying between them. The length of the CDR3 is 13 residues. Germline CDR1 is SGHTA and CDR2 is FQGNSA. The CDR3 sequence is CASSSENNQPQHF. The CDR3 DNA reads TGTGCCAGCAGCTCGGAGAACAATCAGCCCCAGCATTTT.

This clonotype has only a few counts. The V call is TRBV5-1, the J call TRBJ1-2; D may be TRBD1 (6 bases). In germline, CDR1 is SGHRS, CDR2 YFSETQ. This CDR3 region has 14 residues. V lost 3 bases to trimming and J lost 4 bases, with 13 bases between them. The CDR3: CASSSGQFFYGYTF. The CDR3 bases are TGCGCCAGCAGCTCTGGACAGTTTTTCTATGGCTACACCTTC.

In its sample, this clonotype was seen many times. The CDR3 coding sequence is TGTGCCAGCAGTGTCGACCGGGACAGTATCCACGAGCAGTACTTC. Translated, it gives CASSVDRDSIHEQYF. The chain links TRBV12-3 or TRBV12-4 to TRBJ2-7; TRBD1 matches at 7 bases. After removal of 5 bases from V and 5 bases from J, the junction contained 12 bases not matched to a gene. This CDR3 has 15 residues.

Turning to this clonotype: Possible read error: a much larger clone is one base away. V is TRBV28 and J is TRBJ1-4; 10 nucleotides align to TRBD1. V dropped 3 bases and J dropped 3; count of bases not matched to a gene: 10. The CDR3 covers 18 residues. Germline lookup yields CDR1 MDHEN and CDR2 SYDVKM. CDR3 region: CASSLHRQGAFANEKLFF. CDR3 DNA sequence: TGTGCCAGCAGTTTGCACAGACAGGGGGCATTTGCTAATGAAAAACTGTTTTTT.

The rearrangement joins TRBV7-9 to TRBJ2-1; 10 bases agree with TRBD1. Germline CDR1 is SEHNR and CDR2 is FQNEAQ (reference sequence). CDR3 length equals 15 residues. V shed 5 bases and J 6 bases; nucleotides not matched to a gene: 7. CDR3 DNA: TGTGCCAGCAGCGCGAGGGACAGGGGTCGCAATGAGCAGTTCTTC. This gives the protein CASSARDRGRNEQFF.

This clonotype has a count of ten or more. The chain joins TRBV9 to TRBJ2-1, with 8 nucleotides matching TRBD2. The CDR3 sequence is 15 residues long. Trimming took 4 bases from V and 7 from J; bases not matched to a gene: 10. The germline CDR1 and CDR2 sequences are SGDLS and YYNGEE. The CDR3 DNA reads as TGTGCCAGCAGCCTTAGAGGGACTAGGGGTAATGAGCAGTTCTTC. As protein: CASSLRGTRGNEQFF. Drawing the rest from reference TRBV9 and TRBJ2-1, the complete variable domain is DSGVTQTPKHLITATGQRVTLRCSPRSGDLSVYWYQQSLDQGLQFLIQYYNGEERAKGNILERFSAQQFPDLHSELNLSSLELGDSALYFCASSLRGTRGNEQFFGPGTRLTVL.

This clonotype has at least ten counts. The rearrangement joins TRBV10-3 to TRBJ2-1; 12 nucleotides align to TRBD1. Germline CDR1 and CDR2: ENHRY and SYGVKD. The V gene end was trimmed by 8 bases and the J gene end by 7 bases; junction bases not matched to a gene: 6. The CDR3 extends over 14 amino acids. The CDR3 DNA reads TGTGCCATCCAACGGGGACAGGGGGCGAATGAGCAGTTCTTC. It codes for CAIQRGQGANEQFF.

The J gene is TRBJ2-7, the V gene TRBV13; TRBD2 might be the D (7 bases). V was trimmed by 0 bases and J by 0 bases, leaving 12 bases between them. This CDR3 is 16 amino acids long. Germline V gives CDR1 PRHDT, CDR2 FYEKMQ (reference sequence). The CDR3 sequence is CASSLGRGASSYEQYF. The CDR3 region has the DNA TGTGCCAGCAGCTTAGGCCGGGGGGCTAGCTCCTACGAGCAGTACTTC.

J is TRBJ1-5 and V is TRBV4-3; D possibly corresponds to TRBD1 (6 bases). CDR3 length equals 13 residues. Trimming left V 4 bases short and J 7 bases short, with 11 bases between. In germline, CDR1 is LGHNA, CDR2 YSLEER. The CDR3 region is CASSRGAKQPQHF. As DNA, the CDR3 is TGCGCCAGCAGCCGGGGGGCCAAGCAGCCCCAGCATTTT.

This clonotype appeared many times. The CDR3 sequence: CASSLDRLREAGYTF. CDR3 DNA: TGTGCCAGCAGCTTAGACCGTTTACGGGAGGCTGGCTACACCTTC. V usage is TRBV7-9 and J usage is TRBJ1-2; no clear D gene. With 1 base removed from V and 7 bases from J, the gap between germline ends came to 16 bases. This CDR3 spans 15 amino acids. Germline lookup yields CDR1 SEHNR and CDR2 FQNEAQ (reference sequence).

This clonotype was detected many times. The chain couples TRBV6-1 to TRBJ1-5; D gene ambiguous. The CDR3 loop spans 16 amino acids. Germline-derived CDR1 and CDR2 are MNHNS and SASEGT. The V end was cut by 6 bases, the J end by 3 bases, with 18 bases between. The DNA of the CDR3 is TGTGCCAGCAGAGCCGGGCAGTGGACCCCCAATCAGCCCCAGCATTTT. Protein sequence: CASRAGQWTPNQPQHF.

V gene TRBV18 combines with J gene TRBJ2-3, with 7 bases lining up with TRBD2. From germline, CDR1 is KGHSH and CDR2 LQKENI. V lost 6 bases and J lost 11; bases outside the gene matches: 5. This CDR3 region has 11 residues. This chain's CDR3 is CASSGTTMQYF. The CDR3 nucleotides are TGTGCCAGCTCCGGGACTACCATGCAGTATTTT.

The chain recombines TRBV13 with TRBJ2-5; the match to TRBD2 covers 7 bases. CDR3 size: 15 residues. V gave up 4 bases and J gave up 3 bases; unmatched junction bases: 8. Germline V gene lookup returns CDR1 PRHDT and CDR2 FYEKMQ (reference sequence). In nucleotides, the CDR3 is TGTGCCAGCAGCTCCTCCCGCCTAGCGGAAGAGACCCAGTACTTC. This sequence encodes CASSSSRLAEETQYF. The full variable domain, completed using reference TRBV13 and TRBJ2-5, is AAGVIQSPRHLIKEKRETATLKCYPIPRHDTVYWYQQGPGQDPQFLISFYEKMQSDKGSIPDRFSAQQFSDYHSELNMSSLELGDSALYFCASSSSRLAEETQYFGPGTRLLVL.

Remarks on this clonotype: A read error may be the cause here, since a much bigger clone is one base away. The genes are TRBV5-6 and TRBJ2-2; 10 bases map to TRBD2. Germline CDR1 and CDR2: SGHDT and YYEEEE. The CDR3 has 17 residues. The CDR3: CASSSPRTSGNTGQLFF. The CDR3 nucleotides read TGTGCCAGCAGCTCACCAAGGACTAGCGGAAACACCGGGCAGCTGTTTTTT.

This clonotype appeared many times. The CDR3 region has the DNA TGTGCCAGCAGCCAAGAACGGAACACCATATATTTT. Protein: CASSQERNTIYF. This chain connects TRBV3-1 to TRBJ1-3; D remains ambiguous. The CDR3 sequence is 12 residues long. Trimming left V 0 bases short and J 7 bases short, with 4 bases between. The V gene's germline CDR1 is LGHDT and CDR2 YNNKEL (reference sequence).

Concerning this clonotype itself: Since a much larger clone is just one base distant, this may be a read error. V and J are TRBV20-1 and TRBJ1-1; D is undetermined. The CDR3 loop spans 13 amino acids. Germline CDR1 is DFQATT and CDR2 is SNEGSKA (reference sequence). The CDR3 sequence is CSARGSMNSEAFF. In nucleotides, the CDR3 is TGCAGTGCTAGGGGGTCCATGAACTCTGAAGCTTTCTTT.

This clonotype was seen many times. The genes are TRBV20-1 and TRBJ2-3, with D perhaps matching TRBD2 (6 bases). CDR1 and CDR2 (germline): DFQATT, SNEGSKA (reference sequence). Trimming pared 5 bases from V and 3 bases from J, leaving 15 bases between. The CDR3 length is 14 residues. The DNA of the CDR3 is TGCAGTGCTGGGGACTCACACCGGACAGATACGCAGTATTTT. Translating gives CSAGDSHRTDTQYF.

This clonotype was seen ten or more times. The chain's CDR3 is CASSQDASGNTGELFF. CDR3 coding DNA: TGCGCCAGCAGCCAAGATGCTAGCGGGAACACCGGGGAGCTGTTTTTT. The chain is built from TRBV4-3 and TRBJ2-2, with 7 bases that match TRBD2. Germline V lookup: CDR1 LGHNA, CDR2 YSLEER. V shed 0 bases, J shed 1 base, and the junction held 2 bases outside the gene matches. The CDR3 covers 16 residues.

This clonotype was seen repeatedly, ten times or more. The DNA of the CDR3 is TGTGCCAGCAGCTCCCCGAATTCCAAGGGGAGTCAAGCTTTCTTT. Translated, it gives CASSSPNSKGSQAFF. V gene TRBV7-9 combines with J gene TRBJ1-1, with a weak D call TRBD1 (5 bases). CDR1 SEHNR and CDR2 FQNEAQ come from the germline V gene (reference sequence). The CDR3 sequence is 15 residues long. Trimming removed 4 bases at V and 9 bases at J, with 21 bases between.

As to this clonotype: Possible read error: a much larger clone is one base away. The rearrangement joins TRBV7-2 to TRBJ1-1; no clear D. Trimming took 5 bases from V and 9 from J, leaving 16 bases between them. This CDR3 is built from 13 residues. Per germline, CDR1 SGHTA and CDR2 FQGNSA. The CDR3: CASSPRPLTQAFF. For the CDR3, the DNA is TGTGCCAGCAGCCCTAGACCACTAACTCAAGCTTTCTTT.

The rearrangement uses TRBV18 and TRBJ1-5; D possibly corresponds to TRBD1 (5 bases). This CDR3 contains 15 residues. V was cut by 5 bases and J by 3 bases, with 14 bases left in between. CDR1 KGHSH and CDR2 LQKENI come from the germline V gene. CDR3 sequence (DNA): TGTGCCAGCTCAGAATACGGGACGGACAATCAGCCCCAGCATTTT. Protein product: CASSEYGTDNQPQHF.

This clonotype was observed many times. CDR3 nucleotide sequence: TGTGCCAGCAGCTTAGACCCGTCGGGGCTTTCATATGAAAAACTGTTTTTT. Translated, it gives CASSLDPSGLSYEKLFF. The gene calls are TRBV7-9 and TRBJ1-4, with a weak D call TRBD1 (5 bases). Germline V gene lookup returns CDR1 SEHNR and CDR2 FQNEAQ (reference sequence). This CDR3 region has 17 residues. Deletions cut 1 base from V and 6 bases from J, with 18 bases between. Together with reference TRBV7-9 and TRBJ1-4, the CDR3 gives the full variable domain: DTGVSQNPRHKITKRGQNVTFRCDPISEHNRLYWYRQTLGQGPEFLTYFQNEAQLEKSRLLSDRFSAERPKGSFSTLEIQRTEQGDSAMYLCASSLDPSGLSYEKLFFGSGTQLSVL.

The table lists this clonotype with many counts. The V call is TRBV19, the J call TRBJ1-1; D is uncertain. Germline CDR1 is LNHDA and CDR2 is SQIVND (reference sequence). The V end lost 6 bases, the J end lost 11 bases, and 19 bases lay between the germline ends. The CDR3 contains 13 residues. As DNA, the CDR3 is TGTGCCAGTAGATCCCCACCGGTATTTGAGGCTTTCTTT. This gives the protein CASRSPPVFEAFF.

In nucleotides, the CDR3 is TGTGCCACGGGGACAGGGTCCTACGAGCAGTACTTC. Translated, it gives CATGTGSYEQYF. The genes are TRBV15 and TRBJ2-7; TRBD1 matches 9 bases. Germline CDR1 is LNHNV and CDR2 is YYDKDF (reference sequence). This CDR3 is built from 12 residues. V shed 9 bases, J shed 1 base, and the junction held 1 base outside the gene matches.

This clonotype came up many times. CDR3 DNA sequence: TGCGCCAGCAGCTTCCGGACAGGGGGTAACACCGGGGAGCTGTTTTTT. It codes for CASSFRTGGNTGELFF. This chain joins TRBV5-1 and TRBJ2-2, with 10 nucleotides matching TRBD1. This CDR3 is 16 amino acids long. The V gene end was trimmed by 2 bases and the J gene end by 2 bases; junction bases not matched to a gene: 3. The germline V gene has CDR1 SGHRS and CDR2 YFSETQ.